This passage covers 10 T cell receptor beta chains from one sample sequenced in a study of cytomegalovirus exposure and HLA in healthy donors. Here immunoSEQ multiplex PCR was the method, and the copy in TCRdb shows in-frame clones only, minus some. The sample consists of about 62,000 clones, 95% of them appearing once. Sequencing was carried out using PBMCs. These receptors originate from a woman between 18 and 30 years old in good health and CMV-seropositive.

The gene calls are TRBV5-8 and TRBJ1-5; tentative D call: TRBD1 (6 bases). CDR1 SGHTS and CDR2 YDEGEE come from the germline V gene. This CDR3 spans 16 amino acids. V was shortened by 5 bases and J by 5 bases, with 20 bases between the two germline ends. In DNA form, the CDR3 reads TGTGCCAGCAGTTCCCCAACAGGGAGGGGAGATCAGCCCCAGCATTTT. Translated: CASSSPTGRGDQPQHF.

The chain employs TRBV5-5 and TRBJ1-1; a weak D match, TRBD1 (6 bases). The germline V and J ends were trimmed by 4 bases and 10 bases, with 14 bases remaining between them. The CDR3 contains 12 residues. Germline assignment: CDR1 SGHKS and CDR2 YYEKEE (reference sequence). The DNA for the CDR3 is TGTGCCAGCAGCCAGGGGCAGGGAATAGCTTTCTTT. Its protein is CASSQGQGIAFF.

The chain uses TRBV18 and TRBJ1-4; TRBD1 matches at 7 bases. The V segment lost 8 bases and the J segment 8 bases; nucleotides outside the gene matches: 8. The CDR3 length is 13 residues. Germline CDR1 and CDR2: KGHSH and LQKENI. The CDR3 reads CASHGQAMEKLFF. In DNA form, the CDR3 reads TGTGCCAGCCATGGACAGGCTATGGAAAAACTGTTTTTT.

The chain uses TRBV19 and TRBJ1-2; no clear D. Germline CDR1 and CDR2: LNHDA and SQIVND (reference sequence). The germline V and J ends were trimmed by 5 bases and 0 bases, with 7 bases remaining between them. This CDR3 spans 13 amino acids. DNA of the CDR3: TGTGCCAGTAGTGTACAAGCTAACTATGGCTACACCTTC. Protein sequence: CASSVQANYGYTF. The whole variable domain, remainder taken from reference TRBV19 and TRBJ1-2, is DGGITQSPKYLFRKEGQNVTLSCEQNLNHDAMYWYRQDPGQGLRLIYYSQIVNDFQKGDIAEGYSVSREKKESFPLTVTSAQKNPTAFYLCASSVQANYGYTFGSGTRLTVV.

V and J are TRBV7-3 and TRBJ2-1, with 8 bases lining up with TRBD1. The V gene end was trimmed by 3 bases and the J gene end by 10 bases; junction bases not matched to a gene: 5. The CDR3 has 13 amino acids. Per the germline V gene, CDR1 is SGHTA and CDR2 is FQGTGA. The CDR3 nucleotides read TGTGCCAGCAGCTTTGGACAGGGTAACGAGCAGTTCTTC. This gives the protein CASSFGQGNEQFF.

The V and J genes are TRBV11-2 and TRBJ2-6; maybe TRBD2 (5 bases). CDR1 and CDR2 from the germline V gene are SGHAT and FQNNGV. The CDR3 covers 18 residues. The V end lost 0 bases, the J end lost 4 bases, and 16 bases lay between the germline ends. The DNA for the CDR3 is TGTGCCAGCAGCTTAGAGAGGGTCCTGGGCGGAGGGGCCAACGTCCTGACTTTC. Translated, it gives CASSLERVLGGGANVLTF.

V gene TRBV5-1 combines with J gene TRBJ2-5; 7 bases fit TRBD2. Germline V gene lookup returns CDR1 SGHRS and CDR2 YFSETQ. V was pared by 1 base and J by 5 bases, with 5 bases of the junction left unmatched. The CDR3 runs 14 residues. The CDR3 sequence: CASSLRGSYETQYF. The CDR3 region has the DNA TGCGCCAGCAGCTTGCGCGGGAGTTACGAGACCCAGTACTTC.

The J gene is TRBJ2-3, the V gene TRBV7-9, with D possibly TRBD2 on 5 matching bases. The CDR3 is 14 amino acids. Per the germline V gene, CDR1 is SEHNR and CDR2 is FQNEAQ (reference sequence). The V end was cut by 4 bases, the J end by 2 bases, with 10 bases between. CDR3: CASSYSETTDTQYF. CDR3 coding DNA: TGTGCCAGCAGCTATAGCGAGACCACAGATACGCAGTATTTT. Filled out from reference TRBV7-9 and TRBJ2-3, the complete variable domain reads DTGVSQNPRHKITKRGQNVTFRCDPISEHNRLYWYRQTLGQGPEFLTYFQNEAQLEKSRLLSDRFSAERPKGSFSTLEIQRTEQGDSAMYLCASSYSETTDTQYFGPGTRLTVL.

This chain links TRBV19 with TRBJ1-1, with TRBD1 identical over 7 bases. This CDR3 comprises 15 residues. Germline lookup yields CDR1 LNHDA and CDR2 SQIVND (reference sequence). Unmatched junction bases numbered 9, after V lost 7 bases and J lost 1 base. CDR3 amino acids: CASTVDRLTNTEAFF. CDR3 DNA sequence: TGTGCCAGTACCGTGGACAGGTTAACGAACACTGAAGCTTTCTTT. Filled out from reference TRBV19 and TRBJ1-1, the complete variable domain reads DGGITQSPKYLFRKEGQNVTLSCEQNLNHDAMYWYRQDPGQGLRLIYYSQIVNDFQKGDIAEGYSVSREKKESFPLTVTSAQKNPTAFYLCASTVDRLTNTEAFFGQGTRLTVV.

This clone was seen just once. The V call is TRBV7-6, the J call TRBJ2-1, with D unclear. Germline V gene lookup returns CDR1 SGHVS and CDR2 FNYEAQ. There are 19 residues in the CDR3. V lost 2 bases to trimming and J lost 0 bases, with 20 bases between them. The CDR3: CASSLPLGDHTNSYNEQFF. The DNA of the CDR3 is TGTGCCAGCAGCTTACCCCTAGGAGACCACACGAACTCCTACAATGAGCAGTTCTTC.